The 5 T cell receptor beta chains in this list originate from one sample, sequenced in a study of CD8+CD57+ T cells in acquired aplastic anemia (dated by TCRdb to between 2017 and 2018). The sequencer listed for this sample is Illumina HiSeq 2000. Genomic DNA served as template for TCR beta VDJ combination and CDR3 sequence profiling. Clones were called with MiXCR by TCRdb after fastp trimmed the public reads at Q25, and only in-frame beta chains were retained. A single entry per CDR3 protein holds the most common genes and DNA from its merged rows. This sample gives some 64,000 distinct CDR3 sequences in total; roughly 58% of them show up just once. The ten largest clones capture under 3% of the sample. The source material was sorted CD4+, CD8+, or CD8+CD57+ T cells (not recorded which) from PBMCs. These receptors originate from a human donor in good health, serving as a control.

This clonotype is medium-sized within its sample. V gene TRBV10-2 combines with J gene TRBJ2-7; 7 positions agree with TRBD1. V was clipped by 5 bases and J by 6 bases; unmatched bases: 7. CDR1 is WSHSY and CDR2 is SAAADI in the germline V gene. This CDR3 is built from 13 residues. CDR3 sequence (DNA): TGCGCCAGCAGTCTCTCGACAGGGATCGAGCAGTACTTC. Encoded protein: CASSLSTGIEQYF.

This clonotype was seen only once. The V and J genes are TRBV19 and TRBJ1-1; D might be TRBD1 (5 bases). The length of the CDR3 is 14 residues. Germline V gene data show CDR1 as LNHDA and CDR2 as SQIVND (reference sequence). The germline V and J ends were trimmed by 3 bases and 5 bases, with 13 bases remaining between them. The CDR3 nucleotides are TGTGCCAGTAGTATCCCCAGGGTGCGTACTGAAGCTTTCTTT. The encoded protein is CASSIPRVRTEAFF.

The genes are TRBV29-1 and TRBJ1-2; 9 nucleotides match TRBD1. The CDR3 length is 14 residues. Per germline, CDR1 SQVTM and CDR2 ANQGSEA. V shed 8 bases and J 0 bases; nucleotides not matched to a gene: 7. CDR3 coding DNA: TGCAGCACGACAGGGGGGGGAACTAACTATGGCTACACCTTC. Protein sequence: CSTTGGGTNYGYTF.

This clonotype showed up many times. The genes are TRBV6-1 and TRBJ1-2, with D tentatively TRBD1 (6 bases). CDR1 and CDR2 from the germline V gene are MNHNS and SASEGT. This CDR3 spans 14 amino acids. The V end lost 0 bases, the J end lost 8 bases, and 13 bases lay between the germline ends. The CDR3 loop is CASSEAGHRWGYTF. DNA of the CDR3: TGTGCCAGCAGTGAAGCGGGACATCGGTGGGGCTACACCTTC.

The CDR3 DNA reads as TGTGCCAGCAGCACAGGGCCCTGGAATGGCTACACCTTC. It is translated as CASSTGPWNGYTF. The V call is TRBV6-1, the J call TRBJ1-2; TRBD1 is a possible D gene (6 bases). The CDR3 runs to 13 residues. CDR1 MNHNS and CDR2 SASEGT come from the germline V gene. V was shortened by 6 bases and J by 6 bases, with 14 bases between the two germline ends.